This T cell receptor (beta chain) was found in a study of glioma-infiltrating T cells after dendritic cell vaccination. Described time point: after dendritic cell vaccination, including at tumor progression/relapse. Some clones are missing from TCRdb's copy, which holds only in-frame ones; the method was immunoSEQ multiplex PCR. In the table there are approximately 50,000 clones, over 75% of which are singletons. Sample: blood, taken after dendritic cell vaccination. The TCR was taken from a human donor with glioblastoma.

The CDR3 spells CASSSNNRGPYEQYF. The CDR3 nucleotides read TGTGCCAGCAGCTCCAATAACAGGGGCCCCTACGAGCAGTACTTC. This chain joins TRBV7-9 and TRBJ2-7; 7 bases line up with TRBD1. The germline V gene has CDR1 SEHNR and CDR2 FQNEAQ (reference sequence). V lost 4 bases and J lost 2; bases outside the gene matches: 8. CDR3 length: 15 residues.